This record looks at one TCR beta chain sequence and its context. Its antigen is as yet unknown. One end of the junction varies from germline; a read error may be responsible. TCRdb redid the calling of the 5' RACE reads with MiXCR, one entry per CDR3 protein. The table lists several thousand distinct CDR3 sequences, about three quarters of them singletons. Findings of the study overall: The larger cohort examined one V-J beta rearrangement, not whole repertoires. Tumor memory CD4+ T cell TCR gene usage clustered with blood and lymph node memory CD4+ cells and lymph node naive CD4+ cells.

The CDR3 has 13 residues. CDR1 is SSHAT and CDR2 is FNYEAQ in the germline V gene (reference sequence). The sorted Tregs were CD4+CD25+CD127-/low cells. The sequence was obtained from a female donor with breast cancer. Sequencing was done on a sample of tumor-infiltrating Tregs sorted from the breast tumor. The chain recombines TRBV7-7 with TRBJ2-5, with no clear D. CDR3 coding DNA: TGTGCTAGCAGCTTAGATAGGTCGTCGACCCAGTACTTC. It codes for CASSLDRSSTQYF.